The present entry profiles one T cell receptor (beta chain) with its context. Time point here: after neoadjuvant nivolumab, at surgical resection. Analysis of PBMCs was direct, with no culture step. Profiling relied on immunoSEQ multiplex PCR, and the TCRdb table lists in-frame clones only, not all of them. The repertoire holds approximately 8,400 clones, roughly 74% seen once, with less than 3.5% in the top ten. This record comes from a study of neoadjuvant anti-PD-1 for oral cavity cancer. Germline V CDR1 and CDR2: MDHEN, SYDVKM. V was shortened by 10 bases and J by 7 bases, with 18 bases between the two germline ends. The CDR3 is made up of 13 amino acids.

This clonotype was sampled from a person between 35 and 79 years old with oral cavity squamous cell carcinoma. The rearrangement joins TRBV28 to TRBJ2-3, with D perhaps TRBD2 (5 bases). The sample consisted of PBMCs, taken after nivolumab (anti-PD-1) treatment. Here the CDR3 reads CATPGGPGNTQYF. The CDR3 DNA reads TGTGCCACCCCAGGTGGCCCCGGGAATACGCAGTATTTT.